This T cell receptor (beta chain) is from a study of blood T cell repertoires in COVID-19. For the study at large: The United States, Italy and Spain were the sources of the acute and convalescent COVID-19 samples. Nucleic acid was either cDNA or gDNA, and it came from T cells, B-cell-depleted T cells, or PBMCs.

The CDR3 extends over 17 amino acids. Losses at the gene ends were 1 base for V and 7 bases for J; bases not matched to a gene: 13. Germline CDR1 is SQVTM and CDR2 is ANQGSEA. The assay was immunoSEQ multiplex PCR, and TCRdb's table has in-frame clones only and misses some. Here the sample spans approximately 200,000 clones, about 90% being singletons. Those enrolled, adults aged roughly 18 to 95 years, came from about 24 US areas. Symptom resolution, clearance, or two negative PCRs marked the recovered donors of Cohort 3. The source material was PBMCs or T cells enriched from blood (not recorded which). The chain joins TRBV29-1 to TRBJ2-1; 10 bases are a match to TRBD1. The receptor's source is a woman in her twenties or thirties who had recovered from COVID-19. The CDR3 DNA is TGCAGCGTTGAAGGGACAGGGGGTTCTTGGGGAACTAATGAGCAGTTCTTC. This codes for CSVEGTGGSWGTNEQFF.